This passage covers 15 T cell receptor beta chains from one sample sequenced in a study of shared clonotypes between healthy human individuals. Libraries were prepared by immunoSEQ multiplex PCR; TCRdb keeps only in-frame clonotypes and omits some of them. The sample includes around 690,000 clones, 90% of them seen just once. Sequenced input: memory CD8+ T cells from PBMCs. Subset noted: CD45RO+ cells pooled with CCR7-negative TemRA cells. The receptors come from a man aged 18 to 30 in good health. Some clones in this sample may be carry-over from other donors' samples.

V is TRBV28 and J is TRBJ2-1; maybe TRBD2 (5 bases). The V gene lost 2 bases and the J gene lost 8 bases, with 19 bases spanning the gap. Per germline, CDR1 MDHEN and CDR2 SYDVKM. The CDR3 extends over 16 amino acids. The CDR3 DNA reads TGTGCCAGCAGTTTAGCCCCCCCCCTTGGAGGCGATGAGCAGTTCTTC. It is translated as CASSLAPPLGGDEQFF. The full variable domain, rest sourced from reference TRBV28 and TRBJ2-1, is DVKVTQSSRYLVKRTGEKVFLECVQDMDHENMFWYRQDPGLGLRLIYFSYDVKMKEKGDIPEGYSVSREKKERFSLILESASTNQTSMYLCASSLAPPLGGDEQFFGPGTRLTVL.

The chain recombines TRBV4-1 with TRBJ2-3; a possible D gene is TRBD2 (5 bases). The CDR3 contains 15 residues. Germline CDR1 and CDR2: MGHRA and YSYEKL. Trimming shortened V by 0 bases and J by 5 bases, and 12 bases separated the two germline ends. The DNA of the CDR3 is TGCGCCAGCAGCCAAGATGGGAGTATAAAAGATACGCAGTATTTT. Its protein is CASSQDGSIKDTQYF.

The J gene is TRBJ2-7, the V gene TRBV9; 7 nucleotides align to TRBD2. There are 15 residues in the CDR3. V lost 4 bases, J lost 5 bases, and 12 bases stayed unmatched. CDR1 is SGDLS, CDR2 YYNGEE, per germline. In DNA, the CDR3 is TGTGCCAGCAGCCGAGGCCCTAGCGGATACGACGAGCAGTACTTC. It translates to CASSRGPSGYDEQYF.

The CDR3 loop is CASSQDRVLTFF. DNA for the CDR3: TGTGCCAGCAGTCAGGACAGGGTCCTAACTTTCTTT. The chain recombines TRBV27 with TRBJ1-1; 8 nucleotides agree with TRBD1. Trimming removed 5 bases from V and 12 bases from J; junction bases left unmatched: 8. This CDR3 comprises 12 residues. The germline CDR1 and CDR2 sequences are MNHEY and SMNVEV (reference sequence).

The chain is built from TRBV19 and TRBJ2-1; D is perhaps TRBD2 (6 bases). CDR3 length equals 13 residues. The germline V and J ends were trimmed by 5 bases and 6 bases, with 11 bases remaining between them. From germline, CDR1 is LNHDA and CDR2 SQIVND (reference sequence). The CDR3 is CASSLTSPNEQFF. CDR3 coding DNA: TGTGCCAGTAGTCTAACTAGCCCCAATGAGCAGTTCTTC.

A single count supports this clone. This CDR3 is CAWRSRGSYNSPLHF. The CDR3 DNA reads TGTGCCTGGAGGTCTCGGGGCTCCTATAATTCACCCCTCCACTTT. This chain links TRBV30 with TRBJ1-6; unclear D gene. The CDR3 is 15 residues long. Trimming pared 3 bases from V and 0 bases from J, leaving 9 bases between. Germline V gives CDR1 GTSNPN, CDR2 SVGIG (reference sequence).

J is TRBJ2-7 and V is TRBV11-2; TRBD2 aligns across 10 bases. The CDR3 runs 17 residues. Germline lookup yields CDR1 SGHAT and CDR2 FQNNGV. V was clipped by 2 bases and J by 2 bases; unmatched bases: 9. The CDR3 DNA follows: TGTGCCAGCAGCTTAAGCGGACTAGCGGAGACCCCCTACGAGCAGTACTTC. Its translation: CASSLSGLAETPYEQYF. Supplemented by reference TRBV11-2 and TRBJ2-7, the full variable domain reads EAGVAQSPRYKIIEKRQSVAFWCNPISGHATLYWYQQILGQGPKLLIQFQNNGVVDDSQLPKDRFSAERLKGVDSTLKIQPAKLEDSAVYLCASSLSGLAETPYEQYFGPGTRLTVT.

The chain links TRBV7-9 to TRBJ2-1, with TRBD2 matching 9 bases. V dropped 5 bases and J dropped 4; count of bases not matched to a gene: 9. The CDR3 length is 16 residues. The germline V gene has CDR1 SEHNR and CDR2 FQNEAQ (reference sequence). The CDR3 region is CASSHPTSGPYNEQFF. The CDR3, as DNA: TGTGCCAGCAGCCACCCGACTAGCGGACCATACAATGAGCAGTTCTTC.

The chain carries TRBV11-2 and TRBJ2-3; maybe TRBD1 (5 bases). Trimming removed 4 bases at V and 11 bases at J, with 13 bases between. The germline V gene encodes CDR1 SGHAT and CDR2 FQNNGV. The CDR3 is 12 amino acids. The DNA for the CDR3 is TGTGCCAGCAGCTCAGACAGCCGTTGGCAGTATTTT. It yields the protein CASSSDSRWQYF.

The chain recombines TRBV5-4 with TRBJ2-2, with TRBD2 identical over 10 bases. V lost 6 bases and J lost 6; bases outside the gene matches: 11. The CDR3 length is 16 residues. CDR1 and CDR2 (germline): SGHNT, YYREEE (reference sequence). CDR3 nucleotide sequence: TGTGCCAGCAAAAAAGATAGCGGGAGGTCCCCCGGGGAGCTGTTTTTT. Translating it yields CASKKDSGRSPGELFF.

The chain employs TRBV5-4 and TRBJ2-3, with 10 bases that match TRBD2. The CDR3 is 17 residues long. V lost 0 bases to trimming and J lost 3 bases; unmatched junction nucleotides: 7. Germline CDR1 SGHNT, CDR2 YYREEE (reference sequence). The CDR3 loop reads CASSLGLAGEKTDTQYF. The CDR3 bases are TGTGCCAGCAGCTTGGGCCTAGCGGGAGAGAAAACAGATACGCAGTATTTT.

V and J are TRBV7-9 and TRBJ1-1, with D unclear. The CDR3 extends over 14 amino acids. Germline V gives CDR1 SEHNR, CDR2 FQNEAQ (reference sequence). V lost 2 bases and J 1 base, leaving 8 bases between the germline ends. This CDR3 reads CASSLLGWNTEAFF. The CDR3 nucleotides are TGTGCCAGCAGCTTATTAGGGTGGAACACTGAAGCTTTCTTT.

The CDR3 nucleotides read TGTGCCACTTCGGCGGGGACCTCCTACGAGCAGTACTTC. Residues: CATSAGTSYEQYF. The V call is TRBV27, the J call TRBJ2-7; D may be TRBD2 (6 bases). There are 13 residues in the CDR3. Germline V lookup: CDR1 MNHEY, CDR2 SMNVEV (reference sequence). Trimming removed 10 bases from V and 0 bases from J, with 13 bases in between.

This rearrangement joins TRBV7-2 to TRBJ2-3; no clear D. Germline V gene lookup returns CDR1 SGHTA and CDR2 FQGNSA. V dropped 4 bases and J dropped 3 bases, with 14 bases sitting between them. The CDR3 totals 15 residues. The CDR3 nucleotides are TGTGCCAGCAGCTCCTATATTAAGTTAACAGATACGCAGTATTTT. It yields the protein CASSSYIKLTDTQYF.

This clone was seen just once. V usage is TRBV6-5 and J usage is TRBJ2-5; D may be TRBD2 (6 bases). The J call is in doubt because the DNA end fits TRBJ2-7 better. There are 13 residues in the CDR3. Germline lookup yields CDR1 MNHEY and CDR2 SVGAGI. The CDR3 is CASSYGGIYEQYF. The CDR3 DNA is TGTGCCAGCAGTTACGGGGGGATTTACGAGCAGTACTTC.